These 21 T cell receptor beta chains were all obtained from the same sample, sequenced in a study of CD8 T cells in Susac syndrome. Random hexamers were used to reverse transcribe the RNA input (about 0.5 to 1 ug). TCRdb called the immunoSEQ multiplex PCR reads again in MiXCR, with one record for every CDR3 protein. The sample has about 200,000 distinct CDR3 sequences, about 95% seen once. Sequences were obtained from CD4+ T cells from PBMCs. These receptors were collected from a human donor in good health.

This chain joins TRBV9 and TRBJ2-1, with 9 nucleotides matching TRBD2. The CDR3 is 16 amino acids. V lost 3 bases and J lost 4; bases outside the gene matches: 8. Germline CDR1 is SGDLS and CDR2 is YYNGEE. The CDR3 loop is CASSAVSLAGYNEQFF. The CDR3, as DNA: TGTGCCAGCAGCGCCGTGAGCCTAGCGGGGTACAATGAGCAGTTCTTC.

Only one count was recorded for this clonotype. The rearrangement links TRBV3-1 to TRBJ2-1; D not certain. Trimming cost V 1 base and J 12 bases, with 7 bases left between them. The length of the CDR3 is 11 residues. Germline CDR1 reads LGHDT; CDR2 reads YNNKEL (reference sequence). In DNA form, the CDR3 reads TGTGCCAGCAGCCAAGTCTCCGCGCAGTTCTTC. This gives the protein CASSQVSAQFF.

This clonotype was found a few times. The junction departs from the called germline gene at one end, perhaps through a read error. The rearrangement links TRBV5-1 to TRBJ2-1; 8 nucleotides line up with TRBD2. The CDR3 loop spans 13 amino acids. Per germline, CDR1 SGHRS and CDR2 YFSETQ. The DNA of the CDR3 is TGTGCCAGCAGCCCGGGACTAGACAATGAGCAGTTCTTC. Protein: CASSPGLDNEQFF.

The chain combines TRBV9 with TRBJ2-3; D call uncertain. The CDR3 is 13 residues long. V lost 3 bases and J lost 2, with 7 bases in between. From germline, CDR1 is SGDLS and CDR2 YYNGEE. The CDR3 sequence: CASSATTTDTQYF. For the CDR3, the DNA is TGTGCCAGCAGCGCCACGACCACAGATACGCAGTATTTT.

V usage is TRBV25-1 and J usage is TRBJ2-5; D call uncertain. This CDR3 spans 12 amino acids. V was cut by 3 bases and J by 8 bases, with 10 bases left in between. In germline, CDR1 is MGHDK, CDR2 SYGVNS. In DNA form, the CDR3 reads TGTGCCAGCAGTGATTTATTACCTACCCAGTACTTC. It encodes CASSDLLPTQYF.

This chain links TRBV20-1 with TRBJ1-6, with a weak D call TRBD1 (6 bases). V lost 3 bases to trimming and J lost 8 bases, with 14 bases between them. Per the germline V gene, CDR1 is DFQATT and CDR2 is SNEGSKA (reference sequence). The CDR3 spans 14 residues. The CDR3 region is CSASHGGADSPLHF. The CDR3 DNA follows: TGCAGTGCTAGCCATGGGGGGGCTGATTCACCCCTCCACTTT.

This clonotype appeared a single time. The rearrangement links TRBV27 to TRBJ2-1; TRBD1 might be the D (6 bases). CDR1 and CDR2 from the germline V gene are MNHEY and SMNVEV (reference sequence). The CDR3 runs 14 residues. The V and J ends lost 8 bases and 2 bases respectively, with 13 bases between them. CDR3 nucleotides: TGTGCCAGCGGGATCCGGGACACCTACAATGAGCAGTTCTTC. Translated: CASGIRDTYNEQFF.

V is TRBV12-3 or TRBV12-4 and J is TRBJ2-1; no reliable D call. This CDR3 has 12 residues. V was trimmed by 3 bases and J by 2 bases, leaving 2 bases between them. The CDR3 region is CASSFPYNEQFF. DNA of the CDR3: TGTGCCAGCAGTTTTCCCTACAATGAGCAGTTCTTC.

In this sample, this clonotype turned up once. V gene TRBV3-1 combines with J gene TRBJ2-7; no firm D call. Germline lookup yields CDR1 LGHDT and CDR2 YNNKEL (reference sequence). V gave up 1 base and J gave up 7 bases, with 14 bases separating them. The CDR3 contains 14 residues. CDR3 sequence reads: CASSQAEGAREQYV. DNA of the CDR3: TGTGCCAGCAGCCAAGCCGAAGGTGCACGGGAGCAGTACGTC.

The rearrangement uses TRBV29-1 and TRBJ2-7, with D possibly matching TRBD1 (6 bases). V was trimmed by 4 bases and J by 3 bases, leaving 13 bases between them. Germline loops: CDR1 SQVTM, CDR2 ANQGSEA. CDR3 length: 13 amino acids. The CDR3 region is CSVVGSGDYEQYF. As DNA, the CDR3 is TGCAGCGTTGTTGGGTCAGGGGACTACGAGCAGTACTTC.

The chain carries TRBV6-6 and TRBJ1-2; D remains ambiguous. CDR1 is MNHNY, CDR2 SVGAGI, per germline (reference sequence). CDR3 length equals 14 residues. Trimming took 5 bases from V and 8 from J, leaving 18 bases between them. CDR3 loop: CASSLNRASSGYTF. The CDR3 bases are TGTGCCAGCAGTCTGAACCGGGCCAGCAGCGGCTACACCTTC.

Only one count was recorded for this clonotype. The chain recombines TRBV12-3 or TRBV12-4 with TRBJ2-3; 10 bases are shared with TRBD2. This CDR3 comprises 15 residues. The ends lost 4 bases at V and 6 bases at J; junction bases unmatched: 7. CDR3 protein: CASSSGLASFDTQYF. CDR3 bases: TGTGCCAGCAGTTCGGGACTAGCGTCGTTTGATACGCAGTATTTT.

The rearrangement joins TRBV20-1 to TRBJ1-1; no clear D gene. The CDR3 runs to 14 residues. Germline loops: CDR1 DFQATT, CDR2 SNEGSKA (reference sequence). Trimming took 7 bases from V and 2 from J, leaving 17 bases between them. The CDR3 protein is CSVPRAGANTEAFF. The CDR3 region has the DNA TGCAGTGTCCCTAGGGCCGGAGCCAACACTGAAGCTTTCTTT.

This chain connects TRBV9 to TRBJ2-1; 9 nucleotides agree with TRBD1. CDR1 and CDR2 (germline): SGDLS, YYNGEE. V was pared by 7 bases and J by 6 bases, with 5 bases of the junction left unmatched. This CDR3 has 13 amino acids. The DNA of the CDR3 is TGTGCCAGCTCGACAGGGGGAGGCAATGAGCAGTTCTTC. It yields the protein CASSTGGGNEQFF.

This chain links TRBV29-1 with TRBJ1-1; weak D call: TRBD1 (5 bases). Germline CDR1 SQVTM, CDR2 ANQGSEA. The V end lost 4 bases, the J end lost 11 bases, and 8 bases lay between the germline ends. The CDR3 is 9 residues long. DNA of the CDR3: TGCAGCGTTGGGGGCCAGGCTTTCTTT. This gives the protein CSVGGQAFF. The complete variable domain, with remaining parts taken from reference TRBV29-1 and TRBJ1-1, reads SAVISQKPSRDICQRGTSLTIQCQVDSQVTMMFWYRQQPGQSLTLIATANQGSEATYESGFVIDKFPISRPNLTFSTLTVSNMSPEDSSIYLCSVGGQAFFGQGTRLTVV.

The V gene is TRBV7-8, the J gene TRBJ2-2; no clear D. CDR3 length equals 15 residues. Trimming removed 5 bases at V and 6 bases at J, with 16 bases between. Germline assignment: CDR1 SGHVS and CDR2 FQNEAQ. Here the CDR3 DNA reads TGTGCCAGCAGCCCCCTTATCTTTATGGCCGGGGAGCTGTTTTTT. It codes for CASSPLIFMAGELFF.

V is TRBV20-1 and J is TRBJ1-5, with TRBD1 identical over 10 bases. This CDR3 contains 14 residues. CDR1 is DFQATT and CDR2 is SNEGSKA in the germline V gene (reference sequence). V gave up 4 bases and J gave up 5 bases; unmatched junction bases: 5. This chain's CDR3 is CSANDRGHDQPQHF. DNA for the CDR3: TGCAGTGCTAACGACAGGGGGCACGATCAGCCCCAGCATTTT.

Comment on this clonotype: The junction and the germline gene differ at one end; a read error may be behind it. The V gene is TRBV6-2 or TRBV6-3, the J gene TRBJ2-1; weak D call: TRBD2 (6 bases). This CDR3 has 16 amino acids. Germline loops: CDR1 MNHEY, CDR2 SVGEGT. In nucleotides, the CDR3 is TGTGCCAGCAGCTCCACTAACCGGGACTCCAACAATGAGCAGTTCTTC. Translation: CASSSTNRDSNNEQFF.

This clonotype came up once. The chain combines TRBV20-1 with TRBJ2-3; 15 bases match TRBD2. Germline-derived CDR1 and CDR2 are DFQATT and SNEGSKA (reference sequence). J was trimmed by 0 bases and V by 4 bases; bases with no gene match: 11. The CDR3 spans 19 residues. DNA of the CDR3: TGCAGTGCTACATCGGGACTAGCGGGGGGTGATACTAGCACAGATACGCAGTATTTT. It translates to CSATSGLAGGDTSTDTQYF.

The chain joins TRBV9 to TRBJ2-3; no definite D call. Germline assignment: CDR1 SGDLS and CDR2 YYNGEE. V gave up 1 base and J gave up 2 bases, with 8 bases separating them. The CDR3 runs to 14 residues. The CDR3 region is CASSVTGDTDTQYF. In DNA form, the CDR3 reads TGTGCCAGCAGCGTAACTGGGGACACAGATACGCAGTATTTT. The variable domain in full, with the rest retrieved from reference TRBV9 and TRBJ2-3, is DSGVTQTPKHLITATGQRVTLRCSPRSGDLSVYWYQQSLDQGLQFLIQYYNGEERAKGNILERFSAQQFPDLHSELNLSSLELGDSALYFCASSVTGDTDTQYFGPGTRLTVL.

The J gene is TRBJ2-7, the V gene TRBV29-1; 9 nucleotides match TRBD1. Germline CDR1 SQVTM, CDR2 ANQGSEA. With 6 bases clipped from V and 2 bases from J, the junction kept 11 bases outside the gene matches. CDR3 length equals 15 residues. The CDR3 loop is CSVYGGQGLTYEQYV. The DNA of the CDR3 is TGCAGCGTCTATGGGGGACAGGGTTTAACCTACGAGCAGTACGTC.